This T cell receptor beta chain was obtained from a study of shared clonotypes between healthy human individuals. Study-level points and caveats: Generally, naive subsets (rather than memory subsets) showed larger estimated richness. It was observed that 5% to 6.5% of naive CD4 clonotypes were shared across a handful of donors.

The study drew its donors from healthy HIV-negative adults without recent acute infections or vaccinations. The CDR3 has 15 residues. Trimming cost V 6 bases and J 3 bases; bases outside gene matches: 8. The V gene's germline CDR1 is MNHNS and CDR2 SASEGT. Only in-frame clones appear in the TCRdb table, and some are missing; sequencing was by immunoSEQ multiplex PCR. This sample has about a million clones, with about 75% found just once. Note on this clone: Its antigen is still unknown.

This clonotype originated in a man between 18 and 35 years old in good health. The chain joins TRBV6-1 to TRBJ2-7, with TRBD1 matching over 10 bases. The specimen sequenced was memory CD4+ T cells sorted from blood. Subset meaning: CD45RA-negative fraction. The CDR3, as DNA: TGTGCCAGCAGAGACGGACAGGGGGGGTTCTACGAGCAGTACTTC. This gives the protein CASRDGQGGFYEQYF.